The sequence of this T cell receptor beta chain was determined in a study of cytomegalovirus exposure and HLA in healthy donors. With regard to this clone: Its antigen is undetermined.

This CDR3 is built from 14 residues. Trimming removed 4 bases at V and 0 bases at J, with 10 bases between. Germline V gene sequence: CDR1 SGHNT, CDR2 YYREEE (reference sequence). The data were produced by immunoSEQ multiplex PCR, yet TCRdb's version contains in-frame clones alone and is incomplete. The sample includes some 170,000 clones, 87% of them seen just once. Overall study findings and caveats: The tendency of first-cohort TCR clusters to co-occur in the roughly 120 validation repertoires was identified by a subsequent analysis. The study flagged about 150 TCR beta chains as cytomegalovirus-associated.

The chain employs TRBV5-4 and TRBJ1-1, with D possibly matching TRBD1 (5 bases). The clonotype originates from a woman aged 25 to 45 in good health and CMV-seronegative. Material for sequencing was PBMCs. CDR3 DNA sequence: TGTGCCAGCAGCCAGTGGGGCATGAACACTGAAGCTTTCTTT. Protein product: CASSQWGMNTEAFF.